These 10 T cell receptor beta chains came from one sample sequenced in a study of blood T cell repertoires in COVID-19. Clones were sequenced by immunoSEQ multiplex PCR, and TCRdb holds only the in-frame ones, with some missing. The table shows about 35,000 clones, with roughly four fifths occurring only once. Sequences were obtained from peripheral blood. These receptors came from a man aged 50-60 years with acute or convalescent COVID-19.

This sequence joins TRBV5-8 and TRBJ1-5; tentative D call: TRBD1 (5 bases). The germline CDR1 and CDR2 sequences are SGHTS and YDEGEE. With 4 bases removed from V and 0 bases from J, the gap between germline ends came to 11 bases. The CDR3 loop spans 15 amino acids. This CDR3 reads CASSRAGDSNQPQHF. The CDR3 nucleotides read TGTGCCAGCAGCAGAGCGGGGGATAGCAATCAGCCCCAGCATTTT.

This sequence joins TRBV6-5 and TRBJ1-1, with 8 bases aligning to TRBD1. CDR3 length: 12 residues. Trimming took 7 bases from V and 12 from J; bases not matched to a gene: 10. The germline V gene encodes CDR1 MNHEY and CDR2 SVGAGI. Here the CDR3 DNA reads TGTGCCAGCAAGAAAAGGACAGGGTCGACTTTCTTT. It is translated as CASKKRTGSTFF.

The chain has TRBV5-4 and TRBJ1-3, with TRBD1 matching over 10 bases. The CDR3 is 16 amino acids. J was trimmed by 0 bases and V by 3 bases; bases with no gene match: 3. CDR1 is SGHNT and CDR2 is YYREEE in the germline V gene (reference sequence). The CDR3 coding sequence is TGTGCCAGCAGCTCCCGGACAGGGGGCTCTGGAAACACCATATATTTT. Translating it yields CASSSRTGGSGNTIYF. Combining the CDR3 with reference TRBV5-4 and TRBJ1-3 gives the whole variable domain ETGVTQSPTHLIKTRGQQVTLRCSSQSGHNTVSWYQQALGQGPQFIFQYYREEENGRGNFPPRFSGLQFPNYSSELNVNALELDDSALYLCASSSRTGGSGNTIYFGEGSWLTVV.

The gene calls are TRBV13 and TRBJ1-4; a possible D gene is TRBD1 (5 bases). The CDR3 is made up of 15 amino acids. With 2 bases removed from V and 8 bases from J, the gap between germline ends came to 15 bases. Germline V gives CDR1 PRHDT, CDR2 FYEKMQ (reference sequence). The DNA of the CDR3 is TGTGCCAGCAGCTTATATTCCCAGGGTGGAGAAAAACTGTTTTTT. Translation gives CASSLYSQGGEKLFF.

This clone was found once. The V call is TRBV30, the J call TRBJ2-1; TRBD2 matches 11 bases. In germline, CDR1 is GTSNPN, CDR2 SVGIG (reference sequence). V gave up 0 bases and J gave up 15 bases; unmatched junction bases: 7. The CDR3 length is 13 residues. CDR3 DNA: TGTGCCTGGAGTGTACGCCTAGCGGGGGGCCCGTTCTTC. Translated, it gives CAWSVRLAGGPFF.

This rearrangement joins TRBV5-4 to TRBJ2-1, with TRBD2 identical over 11 bases. The V gene end was trimmed by 0 bases and the J gene end by 8 bases; junction bases not matched to a gene: 7. Germline V CDR1 and CDR2: SGHNT, YYREEE (reference sequence). The CDR3 extends over 16 amino acids. The CDR3 DNA sequence: TGTGCCAGCAGCTTGGCCCTAGCGGGGGGTCTCGATGAGCAGTTCTTC. Its translation is CASSLALAGGLDEQFF.

The chain employs TRBV5-1 and TRBJ1-1, with a weak D call TRBD1 (5 bases). CDR3 length equals 15 residues. V lost 4 bases to trimming and J lost 2 bases, with 15 bases between them. Germline loops: CDR1 SGHRS, CDR2 YFSETQ. The CDR3 is CASSQRMGLNTEAFF. For the CDR3, the DNA is TGCGCCAGCAGCCAGAGGATGGGGCTTAACACTGAAGCTTTCTTT.

A few counts support this clone. The CDR3 sequence: CAWRQRDRGYYGYTF. The DNA of the CDR3 is TGTGCCTGGAGACAGAGGGACAGGGGGTACTATGGCTACACCTTC. This chain joins TRBV30 and TRBJ1-2, with 11 bases matching TRBD1. From germline, CDR1 is GTSNPN and CDR2 SVGIG (reference sequence). Losses at the gene ends were 3 bases for V and 3 bases for J; bases not matched to a gene: 6. The length of the CDR3 is 15 residues.

The chain is built from TRBV5-6 and TRBJ1-4, with 9 bases lining up with TRBD1. With V trimmed by 3 bases and J by 0 bases, 3 bases remained unmatched. The CDR3 runs to 16 residues. In germline, CDR1 is SGHDT, CDR2 YYEEEE. The DNA for the CDR3 is TGTGCCAGCAGCTCGGACAGGGGAGCAACTAATGAAAAACTGTTTTTT. This sequence encodes CASSSDRGATNEKLFF.

V and J are TRBV7-6 and TRBJ2-2; TRBD2 agrees at 13 bases. The length of the CDR3 is 16 residues. Germline values: CDR1 SGHVS, CDR2 FNYEAQ. Trimming took 4 bases from V and 6 from J; bases not matched to a gene: 5. CDR3 loop: CASSYTSGRAAGELFF. The CDR3 region has the DNA TGTGCCAGCAGCTATACTAGCGGGAGGGCCGCCGGGGAGCTGTTTTTT.